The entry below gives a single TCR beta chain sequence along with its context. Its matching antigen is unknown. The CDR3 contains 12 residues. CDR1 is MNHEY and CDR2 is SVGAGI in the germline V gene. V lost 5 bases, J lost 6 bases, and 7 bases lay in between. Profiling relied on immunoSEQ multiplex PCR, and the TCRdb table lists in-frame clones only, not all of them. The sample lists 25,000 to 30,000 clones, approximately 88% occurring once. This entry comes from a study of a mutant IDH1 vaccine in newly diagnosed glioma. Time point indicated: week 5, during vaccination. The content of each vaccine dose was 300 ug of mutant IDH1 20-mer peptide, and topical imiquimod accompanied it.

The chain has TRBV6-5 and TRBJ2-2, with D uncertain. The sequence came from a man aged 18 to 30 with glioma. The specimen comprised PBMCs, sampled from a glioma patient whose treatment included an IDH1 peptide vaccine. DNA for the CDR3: TGTGCCAGCAGTGCTCCGGCCGGGGAGCTGTTTTTT. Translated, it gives CASSAPAGELFF.